The next 24 T cell receptor beta chains were all read from a single sample in a study of blood T cell repertoires in COVID-19. Sequencing used immunoSEQ multiplex PCR; TCRdb keeps in-frame clones, though not all of them. The sample consists of roughly 200,000 clones, about 85% of them appearing once. The sample taken for sequencing was PBMCs or T cells enriched from blood (not recorded which). These receptors all stem from a woman aged 25 to 39 who had recovered from COVID-19.

This clone was recorded a few times. The chain has TRBV7-3 and TRBJ1-3, with D possibly being TRBD1 (5 bases). The CDR3 consists of 16 residues. Germline V CDR1 and CDR2: SGHTA, FQGTGA. V lost 2 bases, J lost 0 bases, and 11 bases lay in between. The CDR3 region is CASSLGAPSSGNTIYF. The CDR3 coding sequence is TGTGCCAGCAGCTTAGGGGCTCCGAGCTCTGGAAACACCATATATTTT.

The gene calls are TRBV7-6 and TRBJ1-3; TRBD1 matches 9 bases. CDR3 size: 17 residues. Trimming cost V 4 bases and J 8 bases; bases outside gene matches: 15. Germline CDR1 reads SGHVS; CDR2 reads FNYEAQ. This CDR3 is CASSSGGDRAHEDTIYF. DNA for the CDR3: TGTGCCAGCAGCTCAGGGGGGGACAGGGCGCACGAAGACACCATATATTTT.

The chain is built from TRBV29-1 and TRBJ1-1; possibly TRBD1 for D (6 bases). V lost 6 bases and J 1 base, leaving 9 bases between the germline ends. There are 12 residues in the CDR3. Germline CDR1 and CDR2: SQVTM and ANQGSEA. CDR3 loop: CSVYRENTEAFF. The CDR3 DNA reads TGCAGCGTATACAGGGAGAACACTGAAGCTTTCTTT.

The rearrangement uses TRBV11-2 and TRBJ2-7; D possibly corresponds to TRBD2 (6 bases). CDR3 size: 15 residues. Trimming removed 4 bases from V and 0 bases from J, with 13 bases in between. Germline-derived CDR1 and CDR2 are SGHAT and FQNNGV. As DNA, the CDR3 is TGTGCCAGCAGCTACCGCCGGGACTCCTCCTACGAGCAGTACTTC. Encoded protein: CASSYRRDSSYEQYF.

The rearrangement links TRBV28 to TRBJ2-1; 10 bases match TRBD2. Looked up from germline, CDR1 is MDHEN and CDR2 is SYDVKM. This CDR3 spans 14 amino acids. V shed 2 bases and J 10 bases; nucleotides not matched to a gene: 5. This chain's CDR3 is CASSLLAGAGEQFF. In nucleotides, the CDR3 is TGTGCCAGCAGTTTACTAGCGGGGGCGGGGGAGCAGTTCTTC.

V usage is TRBV6-2 or TRBV6-3 and J usage is TRBJ1-5, with a tentative D call TRBD1 (5 bases). Germline CDR1 reads MNHEY; CDR2 reads SVGEGT. The CDR3 spans 14 residues. Trimming left V 6 bases short and J 5 bases short, with 14 bases between. The CDR3 is CASSKGRQHQPQHF. The DNA of the CDR3 is TGTGCCAGCAGCAAGGGGCGACAGCATCAGCCCCAGCATTTT.

This chain joins TRBV7-6 and TRBJ2-1; D is perhaps TRBD1 (6 bases). Trimming took off 1 base at V and 7 bases at J, with 11 bases between the two ends. The CDR3 runs 14 residues. Germline V gene lookup returns CDR1 SGHVS and CDR2 FNYEAQ. DNA for the CDR3: TGTGCCAGCAGCTTAGGGGGGCTTGGTAATGAGCAGTTCTTC. Its translation: CASSLGGLGNEQFF.

The chain has TRBV27 and TRBJ2-1, with TRBD2 matching 11 bases. After removal of 5 bases from V and 0 bases from J, the junction contained 6 bases not matched to a gene. In germline, CDR1 is MNHEY, CDR2 SMNVEV (reference sequence). The CDR3 runs to 17 residues. CDR3 region: CASSTTSGGNSYNEQFF. The DNA of the CDR3 is TGTGCCAGCAGTACCACTAGCGGGGGTAACTCCTACAATGAGCAGTTCTTC.

This chain links TRBV5-1 with TRBJ1-1; 8 bases agree with TRBD1. CDR3 length: 13 residues. The germline V gene encodes CDR1 SGHRS and CDR2 YFSETQ. V was pared by 5 bases and J by 3 bases, with 3 bases of the junction left unmatched. The CDR3, as DNA: TGCGCCAGCAGACTGACAGGGGACACTGAAGCTTTCTTT. Protein sequence: CASRLTGDTEAFF.

The J gene is TRBJ1-1, the V gene TRBV3-1 (or the pseudogene TRBV3-2); 7 bases fit TRBD1. This CDR3 has 15 amino acids. Germline trimming cut 0 bases from V and 6 bases from J; bases unmatched to any gene: 7. CDR1 and CDR2 (germline): LGHDT, YNNKEL (reference sequence). Here the CDR3 DNA reads TGTGCCAGCAGCCAAGACGACAGGGTAACGCCTGAAGCTTTCTTT. As protein: CASSQDDRVTPEAFF.

The table lists this clone with a count of one. This sequence joins TRBV14 and TRBJ2-7; a weak D match, TRBD1 (5 bases). Germline assignment: CDR1 SGHDN and CDR2 FVKESK. Between the trimmed V and J ends, which lost 4 bases and 2 bases, there was a span of 18 bases. The CDR3 runs 16 residues. The CDR3 region has the DNA TGTGCCAGCAGCCGCAGGGTGAACGACCTTCCCTACGAGCAGTACTTC. Protein: CASSRRVNDLPYEQYF. The whole variable domain, remainder taken from reference TRBV14 and TRBJ2-7, is EAGVTQFPSHSVIEKGQTVTLRCDPISGHDNLYWYRRVMGKEIKFLLHFVKESKQDESGMPNNRFLAERTGGTYSTLKVQPAELEDSGVYFCASSRRVNDLPYEQYFGPGTRLTVT.

The chain joins TRBV5-4 to TRBJ2-7; a weak D match, TRBD2 (5 bases). V was cut by 1 base and J by 5 bases, with 16 bases left in between. CDR3 length: 15 residues. Germline V CDR1 and CDR2: SGHNT, YYREEE (reference sequence). CDR3: CASSLSLSARDEQYF. In nucleotides, the CDR3 is TGTGCCAGCAGCTTGTCTCTGTCAGCGAGGGACGAGCAGTACTTC.

The genes are TRBV29-1 and TRBJ1-2; the D is unclear. CDR3 length: 14 residues. Deletions cut 0 bases from V and 7 bases from J, with 15 bases between. The germline gives CDR1 SQVTM, CDR2 ANQGSEA. DNA of the CDR3: TGCAGCGTTGAAGACCCCGGACTTTATGGTGGCTACACCTTC. Its protein is CSVEDPGLYGGYTF.

The chain recombines TRBV11-3 with TRBJ2-5; 8 positions agree with TRBD2. The CDR3 spans 13 residues. V was pared by 4 bases and J by 5 bases, with 3 bases of the junction left unmatched. Germline V gene lookup returns CDR1 SGHNT and CDR2 YENEEA. The CDR3 here is CASSSQRGETQYF. CDR3 bases: TGTGCCAGCAGCTCCCAGCGGGGGGAGACCCAGTACTTC.

The chain joins TRBV3-1 (or the pseudogene TRBV3-2) to TRBJ2-1; 12 nucleotides match TRBD2. The CDR3 consists of 14 residues. Germline CDR1 is LGHDT and CDR2 is YNNKEL (reference sequence). V dropped 8 bases and J dropped 7; count of bases not matched to a gene: 6. CDR3 in DNA: TGTGCCAGCCTCCTAGCGGGGGGGCGGAATGAGCAGTTCTTC. Encoded protein: CASLLAGGRNEQFF.

J is TRBJ1-5 and V is TRBV7-2; 10 bases agree with TRBD1. The CDR3 is 16 residues long. Unmatched junction bases numbered 9, after V lost 5 bases and J lost 5 bases. Germline V gene lookup returns CDR1 SGHTA and CDR2 FQGNSA. The CDR3 nucleotides are TGTGCCAGCAGCACCGAGACAGGGGGCGTGGATCAGCCCCAGCATTTT. Translated: CASSTETGGVDQPQHF.

This clone has only one observation. The J gene is TRBJ1-2, the V gene TRBV5-6; D gene ambiguous. The V end lost 0 bases, the J end lost 4 bases, and 7 bases lay between the germline ends. CDR1 and CDR2 from the germline V gene are SGHDT and YYEEEE. The CDR3 spans 13 residues. CDR3 DNA: TGTGCCAGCAGCTTGGCTGGCCCCTATGGCTACACCTTC. Residues: CASSLAGPYGYTF. The variable domain in full, with the rest retrieved from reference TRBV5-6 and TRBJ1-2, is DAGVTQSPTHLIKTRGQQVTLRCSPKSGHDTVSWYQQALGQGPQFIFQYYEEEERQRGNFPDRFSGHQFPNYSSELNVNALLLGDSALYLCASSLAGPYGYTFGSGTRLTVV.

This clone showed up just once. The chain couples TRBV18 to TRBJ1-1, with D hard to call. CDR3 length: 14 amino acids. V shed 3 bases and J shed 4 bases, with 12 bases lying between them. Germline-derived CDR1 and CDR2 are KGHSH and LQKENI. The CDR3 DNA follows: TGTGCCAGCTCACCGGAGCAGTTGCTCACTGAAGCTTTCTTT. This encodes CASSPEQLLTEAFF.

This clone was detected only a few times. The V call is TRBV4-3, the J call TRBJ1-2; D gene ambiguous. The CDR3 sequence is 15 residues long. Germline CDR1 LGHNA, CDR2 YSLEER. Between the trimmed V and J ends, which lost 0 bases and 0 bases, there was a span of 8 bases. CDR3 amino acids: CASSQDKGANYGYTF. For the CDR3, the DNA is TGCGCCAGCAGCCAAGATAAGGGAGCTAACTATGGCTACACCTTC.

The gene calls are TRBV5-1 and TRBJ2-7; 14 bases are shared with TRBD2. The CDR3 is 18 residues long. V was clipped by 4 bases and J by 4 bases; unmatched bases: 13. Germline assignment: CDR1 SGHRS and CDR2 YFSETQ. Written as DNA, the CDR3 is TGCGCCAGCAGCGAAGGACTAGCGGGGGGATCGATAATTTACGAGCAGTACTTC. Encoded protein: CASSEGLAGGSIIYEQYF.

The chain joins TRBV25-1 to TRBJ1-2; D might be TRBD1 (6 bases). This CDR3 is built from 13 residues. Germline lookup yields CDR1 MGHDK and CDR2 SYGVNS. The germline V and J ends were trimmed by 6 bases and 4 bases, with 12 bases remaining between them. As DNA, the CDR3 is TGTGCCAGCAGCGGGACAACTTTCTATGGCTACACCTTC. Its translation: CASSGTTFYGYTF.

CDR3 region: CASSPIAGATGELFF. CDR3 nucleotide sequence: TGCGCCAGCAGTCCTATCGCGGGAGCCACCGGGGAGCTGTTTTTT. The chain joins TRBV5-1 to TRBJ2-2, with TRBD2 identical over 7 bases. The CDR3 runs to 15 residues. CDR1 is SGHRS and CDR2 is YFSETQ in the germline V gene. Losses at the gene ends were 5 bases for V and 4 bases for J; bases not matched to a gene: 8.

The chain recombines TRBV25-1 with TRBJ2-1; 7 bases are shared with TRBD2. J gave up 2 bases and V 2 bases, and 9 bases lay outside the gene matches. The CDR3 loop spans 17 amino acids. Germline V CDR1 and CDR2: MGHDK, SYGVNS. The CDR3 bases are TGTGCCAGCAGTGAACCCCTTGGTGGGGGGGCCTACAATGAGCAGTTCTTC. Amino acids: CASSEPLGGGAYNEQFF.

The V and J genes are TRBV24-1 and TRBJ2-3; 7 nucleotides agree with TRBD1. The CDR3 is 17 amino acids. The ends lost 3 bases at V and 2 bases at J; junction bases unmatched: 10. CDR1 is KGHDR, CDR2 SFDVKD, per germline. The CDR3: CATSDATGDRVTDTQYF. The CDR3 nucleotides read TGTGCCACCAGTGATGCAACAGGGGATCGGGTCACAGATACGCAGTATTTT.